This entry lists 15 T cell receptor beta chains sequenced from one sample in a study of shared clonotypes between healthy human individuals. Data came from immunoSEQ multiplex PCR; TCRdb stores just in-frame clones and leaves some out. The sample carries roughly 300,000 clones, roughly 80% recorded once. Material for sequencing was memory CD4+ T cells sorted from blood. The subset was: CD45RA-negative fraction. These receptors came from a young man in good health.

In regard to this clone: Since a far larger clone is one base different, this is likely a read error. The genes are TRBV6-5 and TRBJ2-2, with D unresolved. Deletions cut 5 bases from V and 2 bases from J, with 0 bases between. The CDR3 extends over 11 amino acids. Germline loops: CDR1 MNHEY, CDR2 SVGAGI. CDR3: CASSNTGELFF. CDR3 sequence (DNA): TGTGCCAGCAGTAACACCGGGGAGCTGTTTTTT.

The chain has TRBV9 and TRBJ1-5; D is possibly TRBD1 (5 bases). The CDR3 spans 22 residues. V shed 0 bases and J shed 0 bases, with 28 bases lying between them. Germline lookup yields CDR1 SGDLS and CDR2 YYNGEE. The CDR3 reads CASSVVTRGGWGRRHSNQPQHF. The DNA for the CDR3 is TGTGCCAGCAGCGTAGTAACCCGGGGTGGATGGGGCAGGCGCCATAGCAATCAGCCCCAGCATTTT.

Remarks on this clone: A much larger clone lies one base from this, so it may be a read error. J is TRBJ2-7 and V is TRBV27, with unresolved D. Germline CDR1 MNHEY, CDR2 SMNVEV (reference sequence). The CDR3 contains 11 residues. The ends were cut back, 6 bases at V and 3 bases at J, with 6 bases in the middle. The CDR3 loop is CASSSNYEQYF. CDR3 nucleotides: TGTGCCAGCAGCTCAAACTACGAGCAGTACTTC.

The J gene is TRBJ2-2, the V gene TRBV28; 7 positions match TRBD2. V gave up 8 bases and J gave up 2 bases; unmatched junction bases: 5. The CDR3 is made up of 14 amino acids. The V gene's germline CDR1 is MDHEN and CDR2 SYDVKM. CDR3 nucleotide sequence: TGTGCCAGCGGTAGCGGGTATAACACCGGGGAGCTGTTTTTT. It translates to CASGSGYNTGELFF.

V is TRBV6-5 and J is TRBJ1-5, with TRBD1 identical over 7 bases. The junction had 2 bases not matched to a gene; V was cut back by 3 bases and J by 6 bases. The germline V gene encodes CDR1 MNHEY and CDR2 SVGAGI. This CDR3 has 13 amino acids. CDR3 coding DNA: TGTGCCAGCAGTTATGACAGGGTTCAGCCCCAGCATTTT. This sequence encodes CASSYDRVQPQHF.

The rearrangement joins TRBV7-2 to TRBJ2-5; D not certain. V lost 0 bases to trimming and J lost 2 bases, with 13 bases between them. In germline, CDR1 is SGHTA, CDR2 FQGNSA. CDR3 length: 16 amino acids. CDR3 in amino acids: CASSLAFRARQETQYF. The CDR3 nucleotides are TGTGCCAGCAGCTTAGCTTTCCGGGCCCGACAAGAGACCCAGTACTTC. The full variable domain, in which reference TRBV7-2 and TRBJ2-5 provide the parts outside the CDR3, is GAGVSQSPSNKVTEKGKDVELRCDPISGHTALYWYRQSLGQGLEFLIYFQGNSAPDKSGLPSDRFSAERTGGSVSTLTIQRTQQEDSAVYLCASSLAFRARQETQYFGPGTRLLVL.

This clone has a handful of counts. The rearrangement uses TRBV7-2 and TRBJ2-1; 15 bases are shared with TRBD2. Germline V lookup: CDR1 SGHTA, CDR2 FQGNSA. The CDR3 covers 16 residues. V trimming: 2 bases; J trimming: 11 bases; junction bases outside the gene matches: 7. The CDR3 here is CASSLTRTSGRAQQFF. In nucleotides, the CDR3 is TGTGCCAGCAGCTTAACCCGGACTAGCGGGAGGGCCCAGCAGTTCTTC. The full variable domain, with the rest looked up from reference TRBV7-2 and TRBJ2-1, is GAGVSQSPSNKVTEKGKDVELRCDPISGHTALYWYRQSLGQGLEFLIYFQGNSAPDKSGLPSDRFSAERTGGSVSTLTIQRTQQEDSAVYLCASSLTRTSGRAQQFFGPGTRLTVL.

The CDR3 loop reads CASSWGGANQPQHF. The CDR3 coding sequence is TGTGCCAGCAGCTGGGGGGGAGCCAATCAGCCCCAGCATTTT. The rearrangement links TRBV7-9 to TRBJ1-5; TRBD1 is a possible D gene (5 bases). Trimming took 4 bases from V and 3 from J, leaving 10 bases between them. Germline CDR1 and CDR2: SEHNR and FQNEAQ (reference sequence). The CDR3 loop spans 14 amino acids.

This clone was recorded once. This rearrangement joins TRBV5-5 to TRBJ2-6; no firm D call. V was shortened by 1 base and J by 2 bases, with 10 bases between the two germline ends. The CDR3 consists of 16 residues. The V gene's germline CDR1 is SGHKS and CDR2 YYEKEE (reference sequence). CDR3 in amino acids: CASSLFLAPGANVLTF. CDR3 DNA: TGTGCCAGCAGCTTGTTTTTAGCACCTGGGGCCAACGTCCTGACTTTC.

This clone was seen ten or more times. The CDR3 region is CASSSHRPGGPQHF. The CDR3 nucleotides are TGTGCCAGCAGTTCGCACAGGCCAGGAGGGCCCCAGCATTTT. This chain links TRBV6-5 with TRBJ1-5; tentatively, D is TRBD1 (5 bases). Germline V gene data show CDR1 as MNHEY and CDR2 as SVGAGI. The germline V and J ends were trimmed by 4 bases and 9 bases, with 16 bases remaining between them. The CDR3 sequence is 14 residues long.

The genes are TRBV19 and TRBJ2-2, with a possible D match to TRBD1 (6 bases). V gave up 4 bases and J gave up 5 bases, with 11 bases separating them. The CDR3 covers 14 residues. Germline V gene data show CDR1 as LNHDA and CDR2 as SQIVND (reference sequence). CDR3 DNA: TGTGCCAGTAGTAGCTACAGGGATACCGGGGAGCTGTTTTTT. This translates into CASSSYRDTGELFF.

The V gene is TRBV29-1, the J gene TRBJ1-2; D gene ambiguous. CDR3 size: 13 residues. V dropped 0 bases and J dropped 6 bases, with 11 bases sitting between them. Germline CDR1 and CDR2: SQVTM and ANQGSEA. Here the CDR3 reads CSVEEERVDGYTF. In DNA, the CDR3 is TGCAGCGTTGAAGAAGAGAGGGTTGATGGCTACACCTTC.

The CDR3 spells CASSLPPRLAGKTNEQFF. The DNA of the CDR3 is TGTGCCAGCAGCTTACCCCCTCGACTAGCGGGAAAAACTAATGAGCAGTTCTTC. This chain uses TRBV7-9 with TRBJ2-1; TRBD2 aligns across 11 bases. From germline, CDR1 is SEHNR and CDR2 FQNEAQ (reference sequence). J was trimmed by 7 bases and V by 2 bases; bases with no gene match: 13. The CDR3 is 18 amino acids. Drawing the rest from reference TRBV7-9 and TRBJ2-1, the complete variable domain is DTGVSQNPRHKITKRGQNVTFRCDPISEHNRLYWYRQTLGQGPEFLTYFQNEAQLEKSRLLSDRFSAERPKGSFSTLEIQRTEQGDSAMYLCASSLPPRLAGKTNEQFFGPGTRLTVL.

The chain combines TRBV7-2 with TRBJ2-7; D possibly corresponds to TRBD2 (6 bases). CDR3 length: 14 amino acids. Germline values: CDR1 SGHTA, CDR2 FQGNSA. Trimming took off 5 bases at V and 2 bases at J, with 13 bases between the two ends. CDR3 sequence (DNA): TGTGCCAGCAGCCCCCTGGGGGGTACCTACGAGCAGTACTTC. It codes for CASSPLGGTYEQYF. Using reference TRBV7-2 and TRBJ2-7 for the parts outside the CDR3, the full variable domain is GAGVSQSPSNKVTEKGKDVELRCDPISGHTALYWYRQSLGQGLEFLIYFQGNSAPDKSGLPSDRFSAERTGGSVSTLTIQRTQQEDSAVYLCASSPLGGTYEQYFGPGTRLTVT.

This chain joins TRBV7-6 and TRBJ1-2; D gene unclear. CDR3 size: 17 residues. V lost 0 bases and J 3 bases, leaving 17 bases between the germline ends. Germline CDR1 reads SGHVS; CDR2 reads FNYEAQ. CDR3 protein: CASSLASSDSGDYGYTF. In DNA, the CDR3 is TGTGCCAGCAGCTTAGCGAGTTCGGATAGTGGGGACTATGGCTACACCTTC.